This T cell receptor (beta chain) is from a study of PD-L1 blockade in urothelial cancer. Trimming left V 5 bases short and J 9 bases short, with 11 bases between. This CDR3 is built from 11 residues. The germline CDR1 and CDR2 sequences are MNHEY and SVGAGI. The investigators introduced synthetic TCR analog templates into each PCR as spikes. The repertoire was sequenced with immunoSEQ multiplex PCR; TCRdb's copy has only in-frame clones and lacks some. The sample holds roughly 120,000 clones, around 89% seen once. Time point specified: peripheral blood 6 weeks after treatment start. J is TRBJ2-7 and V is TRBV6-5, with D maybe TRBD1 (5 bases). The source was PBMCs, collected around atezolizumab (anti-PD-L1) treatment. The origin of this receptor is a man aged 60 to 69 with urothelial cancer. DNA of the CDR3: TGTGCCAGCAGTGGAGACAGTGTGCAGTACTTC. This encodes CASSGDSVQYF.